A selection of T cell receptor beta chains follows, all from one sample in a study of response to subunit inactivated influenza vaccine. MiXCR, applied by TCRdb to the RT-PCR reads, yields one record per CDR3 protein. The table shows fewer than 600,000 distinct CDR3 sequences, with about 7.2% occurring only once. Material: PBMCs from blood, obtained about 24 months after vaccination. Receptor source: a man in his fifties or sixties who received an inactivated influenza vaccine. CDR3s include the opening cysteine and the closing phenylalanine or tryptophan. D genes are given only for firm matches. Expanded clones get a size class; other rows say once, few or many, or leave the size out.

CDR3: CSARDLSGRLNIQYF
DNA: TGCAGTGCTAGAGATTTATCGGGGAGGTTAAACATTCAGTACTTC
J: TRBJ2-4
D: .
size: many
V: TRBV20-1

CDR3: CASSLEAGNSYEQYF
DNA: TGTGCCAGCAGCTTAGAGGCAGGGAACTCCTACGAGCAGTACTTC
J: TRBJ2-7
D: .
size: .
V: TRBV11-2

CDR3: CASSLRLAVPYNEQFF
DNA: TGTGCCAGCAGTTTAAGACTAGCGGTTCCCTACAATGAGCAGTTCTTC
J: TRBJ2-1
D: TRBD2
size: few
V: TRBV11-1

CDR3: CASSADRGYYNEQFF
DNA: TGTGCCAGCAGCGCGGACAGGGGTTACTACAATGAGCAGTTCTTC
J: TRBJ2-1
D: TRBD1
size: few
V: TRBV7-2

CDR3: CASSPSSGRGYEQYF
DNA: TGTGCCAGCAGCCCCAGTAGCGGGAGAGGCTACGAGCAGTACTTC
J: TRBJ2-7
D: TRBD2
size: many
V: TRBV7-2

CDR3: CSASGRLAVVHGEQFF
DNA: TGCAGTGCTAGCGGCCGACTAGCGGTGGTACATGGTGAGCAGTTCTTC
J: TRBJ2-1
D: TRBD2
size: few
V: TRBV20-1

CDR3: CSVIWGQRFNTGELFF
DNA: TGCAGCGTTATATGGGGACAGCGATTCAACACCGGGGAGCTGTTTTTT
J: TRBJ2-2
D: TRBD1
size: many
V: TRBV29-1

CDR3: CASATTGPDLGQFF
DNA: TGTGCCAGCGCCACCACCGGTCCGGACCTAGGACAGTTCTTC
J: TRBJ2-1
D: .
size: .
V: TRBV18

CDR3: CSVEDLPGLATDTQYF
DNA: TGCAGCGTTGAAGATCTGCCGGGACTAGCGACAGATACGCAGTATTTT
J: TRBJ2-3
D: TRBD2
size: many
V: TRBV29-1

CDR3: CSAPGLALYNEQFF
DNA: TGCAGTGCTCCGGGACTAGCGCTATACAATGAGCAGTTCTTC
J: TRBJ2-1
D: TRBD2
size: few
V: TRBV20-1

CDR3: CSASQAQDQPQHF
DNA: TGCAGTGCTAGTCAGGCACAAGATCAGCCCCAGCATTTT
J: TRBJ1-5
D: .
size: many
V: TRBV20-1

CDR3: CASSWETSGPTYEQYF
DNA: TGCGCCAGCAGCTGGGAGACTAGCGGACCAACCTACGAGCAGTACTTC
J: TRBJ2-7
D: TRBD2
size: many
V: TRBV5-1

CDR3: CASSLTGGIVNEQFF
DNA: TGTGCCAGCAGCTTGACAGGGGGCATCGTCAATGAGCAGTTCTTC
J: TRBJ2-1
D: TRBD1
size: .
V: TRBV11-2

CDR3: CASTRQGSGANVLTF
DNA: TGTGCCAGCACCCGACAGGGTTCTGGGGCCAACGTCCTGACTTTC
J: TRBJ2-6
D: TRBD1
size: .
V: TRBV11-1

CDR3: CASSVGYRDQETQYF
DNA: TGTGCCAGCAGCGTCGGGTACAGGGACCAAGAGACCCAGTACTTC
J: TRBJ2-5
D: .
size: .
V: TRBV11-2

CDR3: CASSQVLGAGNSPLHF
DNA: TGTGCCAGCAGCCAAGTTCTGGGGGCGGGAAATTCACCCCTCCACTTT
J: TRBJ1-6
D: .
size: .
V: TRBV4-2